Listed here are 27 T cell receptor beta chains from one sample, sequenced in a study of response to subunit inactivated influenza vaccine. TCRdb recomputed calls from the RT-PCR reads with MiXCR, one row per CDR3 protein. The sample holds roughly 760,000 distinct CDR3 sequences; roughly 20% are singletons and the top ten take more than 8.5%. Specimen: PBMCs from blood, collected roughly 5 days after vaccination. These receptors were collected from a man aged 50-60 years who received an inactivated influenza vaccine.

The rearrangement links TRBV20-1 to TRBJ1-2; no definite D call. Germline V gene data show CDR1 as DFQATT and CDR2 as SNEGSKA (reference sequence). V was cut by 3 bases and J by 4 bases, with 15 bases left in between. This CDR3 region has 14 residues. The CDR3 here is CSASSGPQIYGYTF. The CDR3 DNA is TGCAGTGCTAGCAGCGGCCCCCAAATCTATGGCTACACCTTC.

V gene TRBV20-1 combines with J gene TRBJ1-1, with a possible D match to TRBD1 (5 bases). Looked up from germline, CDR1 is DFQATT and CDR2 is SNEGSKA (reference sequence). This CDR3 has 14 amino acids. V gave up 3 bases and J gave up 1 base, with 12 bases separating them. This CDR3 is CSARNVQANTEAFF. CDR3 sequence (DNA): TGCAGTGCTAGGAATGTACAGGCGAACACTGAAGCTTTCTTT.

This clonotype was seen only a few times. This chain links TRBV4-1 with TRBJ2-2; 9 positions match TRBD1. V lost 3 bases and J lost 7; bases outside the gene matches: 6. Germline CDR1 is MGHRA and CDR2 is YSYEKL. This CDR3 has 15 residues. The CDR3 is CASSQPGQGYGELFF. The CDR3 DNA reads TGCGCCAGCAGCCAGCCGGGACAGGGTTACGGGGAGCTGTTTTTT.

The sample holds a few counts of this clonotype. The V call is TRBV15, the J call TRBJ1-6, with no clear D. V was pared by 0 bases and J by 9 bases, with 12 bases between. The CDR3 loop spans 15 amino acids. The germline CDR1 and CDR2 sequences are LNHNV and YYDKDF (reference sequence). The CDR3 bases are TGTGCCACCAGCAGAGACAAGGGTGTGGGTTCACCCCTCCACTTT. Its protein product is CATSRDKGVGSPLHF.

There are a few counts of this clonotype. V and J are TRBV13 and TRBJ1-2; TRBD1 might be the D (5 bases). The CDR3 length is 16 residues. The germline V gene has CDR1 PRHDT and CDR2 FYEKMQ (reference sequence). V was cut by 5 bases and J by 6 bases, with 22 bases left in between. CDR3 sequence (DNA): TGTGCCAGCAGCCTGGGGCCCGGGACCCTTGGGGATGGCTACACCTTC. Its protein is CASSLGPGTLGDGYTF.

The V call is TRBV6-6, the J call TRBJ2-7; weak D call: TRBD1 (6 bases). V was cut by 6 bases and J by 4 bases, with 13 bases left in between. Per the germline V gene, CDR1 is MNHNY and CDR2 is SVGAGI (reference sequence). CDR3 size: 13 residues. The CDR3 is CASSVDSVYEQYF. CDR3 DNA sequence: TGTGCCAGCAGCGTGGACAGCGTTTACGAGCAGTACTTC.

This clonotype has just a few counts. This sequence joins TRBV7-2 and TRBJ2-3; D ambiguous. Germline V gene data show CDR1 as SGHTA and CDR2 as FQGNSA. Trimming removed 1 base from V and 2 bases from J, with 13 bases in between. The CDR3 consists of 16 residues. CDR3 residues: CASSLGALGATDTQYF. In nucleotides, the CDR3 is TGTGCCAGCAGCTTAGGGGCCCTCGGAGCCACAGATACGCAGTATTTT.

As DNA, the CDR3 is TGTGCCACCAGCAGAGGGACAGGGGCCGGCACAGATACGCAGTATTTT. Residues: CATSRGTGAGTDTQYF. The rearrangement uses TRBV15 and TRBJ2-3, with 9 nucleotides matching TRBD1. Germline trimming cut 1 base from V and 1 base from J; bases unmatched to any gene: 3. Germline-derived CDR1 and CDR2 are LNHNV and YYDKDF (reference sequence). This CDR3 is 16 amino acids long.

This clonotype was found a few times. As DNA, the CDR3 is TGCGCCAGCAGCCAAGAGTTACGAGGCGCTGGCTACACCTTC. Protein sequence: CASSQELRGAGYTF. The V call is TRBV4-3, the J call TRBJ1-2; D unclear. The length of the CDR3 is 14 residues. Germline CDR1 is LGHNA and CDR2 is YSLEER. V was pared by 0 bases and J by 7 bases, with 12 bases between.

This clonotype was counted between two and nine times. The J gene is TRBJ2-3, the V gene TRBV28; D unclear. This CDR3 is built from 14 residues. The germline CDR1 and CDR2 sequences are MDHEN and SYDVKM. V was cut by 6 bases and J by 3 bases, with 13 bases left in between. This CDR3 is CASSTPGGTDTQYF. CDR3 sequence (DNA): TGTGCCAGCAGCACCCCCGGCGGAACAGATACGCAGTATTTT.

This clonotype was counted only a few times. The chain recombines TRBV12-3 or TRBV12-4 with TRBJ2-7; 8 bases are shared with TRBD1. V lost 5 bases, J lost 1 base, and 4 bases stayed unmatched. CDR3 size: 14 residues. In nucleotides, the CDR3 is TGTGCCAGCAGTCGGACAGGGTATTCCTACGAGCAGTACTTC. As protein: CASSRTGYSYEQYF.

This clonotype was observed at least ten times. The genes are TRBV6-6 and TRBJ1-1; weak D call: TRBD1 (6 bases). The CDR3 is 12 residues long. Germline-derived CDR1 and CDR2 are MNHNY and SVGAGI (reference sequence). The V end was cut by 8 bases, the J end by 8 bases, with 15 bases between. The CDR3 region is CASGRPGEEAFF. In nucleotides, the CDR3 is TGTGCCAGCGGAAGGCCAGGGGAGGAAGCTTTCTTT.

This clonotype was observed many times. The V gene is TRBV29-1, the J gene TRBJ2-1, with 10 nucleotides matching TRBD1. Per germline, CDR1 SQVTM and CDR2 ANQGSEA. This CDR3 has 16 residues. The ends lost 3 bases at V and 4 bases at J; junction bases unmatched: 9. Here the CDR3 reads CSVDGTGVTVYNEQFF. The CDR3 nucleotides read TGCAGCGTTGACGGGACAGGGGTCACGGTTTACAATGAGCAGTTCTTC.

This clonotype was seen a handful of times. This sequence joins TRBV9 and TRBJ2-3; the D gene is possibly TRBD2 (5 bases). CDR1 and CDR2 from the germline V gene are SGDLS and YYNGEE. The CDR3 extends over 15 amino acids. V lost 0 bases to trimming and J lost 2 bases, with 10 bases between them. CDR3 residues: CASSVEGAATDTQYF. CDR3 sequence (DNA): TGTGCCAGCAGCGTAGAGGGAGCGGCCACAGATACGCAGTATTTT.

The V and J genes are TRBV18 and TRBJ2-1; tentative D call: TRBD1 (5 bases). V was pared by 3 bases and J by 2 bases, with 17 bases between. CDR3 length equals 17 residues. Germline lookup yields CDR1 KGHSH and CDR2 LQKENI. The CDR3 DNA sequence: TGTGCCAGCTCACCCGTCGCTCCGACAGCTGCCTACAATGAGCAGTTCTTC. Encoded protein: CASSPVAPTAAYNEQFF.

This clonotype was seen only a few times. The chain carries TRBV12-3 or TRBV12-4 and TRBJ2-1; TRBD1 might be the D (6 bases). The CDR3 is made up of 16 amino acids. The V end was cut by 4 bases, the J end by 0 bases, with 13 bases between. This chain's CDR3 is CASSSFSGASYNEQFF. CDR3 DNA sequence: TGTGCCAGCAGTTCGTTCTCAGGGGCCTCCTACAATGAGCAGTTCTTC.

V gene TRBV6-5 combines with J gene TRBJ1-1, with TRBD1 matching over 8 bases. This CDR3 has 17 residues. Germline CDR1 is MNHEY and CDR2 is SVGAGI. J lost 3 bases, V lost 2 bases, and 11 bases had no gene match. The CDR3 DNA follows: TGTGCCAGCAGTTACCCCTCTCAGTCAGGGGGCCACACTGAAGCTTTCTTT. This encodes CASSYPSQSGGHTEAFF.

In this sample, this clonotype turned up a few times. The genes are TRBV2 and TRBJ2-1, with 7 bases aligning to TRBD2. The germline gives CDR1 SNHLY, CDR2 FYNNEI. The CDR3 consists of 15 residues. The V segment lost 3 bases and the J segment 0 bases; nucleotides outside the gene matches: 2. CDR3 DNA sequence: TGTGCCAGCAGTGATTGGGAGGGCTCCTACAATGAGCAGTTCTTC. Translating gives CASSDWEGSYNEQFF.

The chain employs TRBV4-3 and TRBJ1-2, with a tentative D call TRBD1 (6 bases). V was pared by 1 base and J by 8 bases, with 17 bases between. CDR1 and CDR2 (germline): LGHNA, YSLEER. This CDR3 contains 15 residues. The CDR3: CASSQAGGGWSGYTF. DNA for the CDR3: TGCGCCAGCAGCCAAGCGGGAGGGGGATGGAGCGGCTACACCTTC.

This clonotype has just a few counts. V and J are TRBV4-2 and TRBJ2-3, with 7 bases that match TRBD1. Germline-derived CDR1 and CDR2 are LGHNA and YNFKEQ. J lost 5 bases, V lost 4 bases, and 6 bases had no gene match. The CDR3 spans 14 residues. The CDR3 DNA reads TGTGCCAGCAGCCCGACAGGGCTTGAAGATACGCAGTATTTT. Amino acid sequence: CASSPTGLEDTQYF.

The chain employs TRBV7-2 and TRBJ2-5; perhaps TRBD1 as D (5 bases). V gave up 0 bases and J gave up 5 bases, with 13 bases separating them. The germline V gene encodes CDR1 SGHTA and CDR2 FQGNSA. CDR3 length equals 15 residues. The CDR3: CASSLAIQGAETQYF. The CDR3 DNA reads TGTGCCAGCAGCTTAGCTATTCAGGGTGCGGAGACCCAGTACTTC.

The chain carries TRBV15 and TRBJ1-2; D ambiguous. Germline CDR1 LNHNV, CDR2 YYDKDF (reference sequence). CDR3 length equals 14 residues. Between the trimmed V and J ends, which lost 6 bases and 4 bases, there was a span of 15 bases. For the CDR3, the DNA is TGTGCCACCAGGGACCCCGGCCAAAGCTATGGCTACACCTTC. Translating it yields CATRDPGQSYGYTF.

This clonotype was detected a few times. The chain uses TRBV6-2 or TRBV6-3 and TRBJ2-7; TRBD1 matches 10 bases. The CDR3 runs to 15 residues. The junction had 10 bases not matched to a gene; V was cut back by 8 bases and J by 3 bases. The germline gives CDR1 MNHEY, CDR2 SVGEGT. The CDR3 reads CASAFEGQGFYEQYF. CDR3 in DNA: TGTGCCAGCGCATTTGAGGGACAGGGGTTCTACGAGCAGTACTTC.

The rearrangement links TRBV27 to TRBJ1-1; possible D gene TRBD1, 5 bases. The CDR3 contains 14 residues. Germline-derived CDR1 and CDR2 are MNHEY and SMNVEV (reference sequence). V was pared by 5 bases and J by 3 bases, with 13 bases between. CDR3 sequence: CASSLREGYTEAFF. The CDR3 coding sequence is TGTGCCAGCAGTCTCAGGGAAGGGTACACTGAAGCTTTCTTT.

This clonotype turned up a few times. The rearrangement links TRBV27 to TRBJ2-7; TRBD2 is a possible D gene (6 bases). This CDR3 has 14 residues. Germline V lookup: CDR1 MNHEY, CDR2 SMNVEV (reference sequence). V was clipped by 0 bases and J by 2 bases, with 8 bases between them. CDR3: CASSLSRGTYEQYF. The CDR3 DNA is TGTGCCAGCAGTTTATCGCGGGGTACCTACGAGCAGTACTTC.

This clonotype was seen a handful of times. The rearrangement uses TRBV12-3 or TRBV12-4 and TRBJ2-6; D possibly matches TRBD1 or TRBD2 (7 bases each). This CDR3 contains 15 residues. The V end was cut by 6 bases, the J end by 2 bases, with 11 bases between. The DNA of the CDR3 is TGTGCCAGCAGCCCAGGGGGGGCTGGGGCCAACGTCCTGACTTTC. It is translated as CASSPGGAGANVLTF.

This clonotype has a count of ten or more. V gene TRBV10-3 combines with J gene TRBJ2-1; the match to TRBD1 covers 11 bases. The CDR3 consists of 13 residues. V lost 6 bases and J lost 16; bases outside the gene matches: 11. Germline V gives CDR1 ENHRY, CDR2 SYGVKD. In DNA, the CDR3 is TGTGCCATCAGAGTTACTCGGGACAGGGGGGAATTCTTC. It translates to CAIRVTRDRGEFF.